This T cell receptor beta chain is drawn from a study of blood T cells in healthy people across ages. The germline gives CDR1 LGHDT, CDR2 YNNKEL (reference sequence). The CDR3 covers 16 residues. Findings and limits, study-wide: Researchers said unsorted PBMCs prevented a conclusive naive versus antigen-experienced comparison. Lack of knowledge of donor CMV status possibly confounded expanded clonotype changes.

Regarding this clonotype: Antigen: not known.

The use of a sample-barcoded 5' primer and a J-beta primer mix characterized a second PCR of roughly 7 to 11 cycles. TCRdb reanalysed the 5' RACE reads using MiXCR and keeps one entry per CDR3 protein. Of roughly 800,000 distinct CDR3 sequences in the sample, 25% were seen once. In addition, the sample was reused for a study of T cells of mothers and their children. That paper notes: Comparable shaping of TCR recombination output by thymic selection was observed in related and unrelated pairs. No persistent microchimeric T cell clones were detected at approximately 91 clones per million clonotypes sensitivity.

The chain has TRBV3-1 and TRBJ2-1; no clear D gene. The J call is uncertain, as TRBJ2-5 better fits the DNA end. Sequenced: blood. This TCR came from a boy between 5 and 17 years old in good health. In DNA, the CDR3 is TGTGCCAGCAGCCAAACCGACACTTTGGCGTGGGAGACCCAGTACTTC. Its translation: CASSQTDTLAWETQYF.